The present T cell receptor beta chain was sequenced within a study of CD8 T cells in ankylosing spondylitis. The CDR3 is 16 residues long. V lost 5 bases, J lost 3 bases, and 20 bases lay in between. TCRdb fed the 5' RACE reads into MiXCR, producing one record per CDR3 protein. The table lists around 100,000 distinct CDR3 sequences, about 25% of them singletons. Study-wide results and limits: Significant enrichment of disease-linked clones was reportedly seen in matched ankylosing spondylitis synovial fluid.

This clonotype was seen a handful of times. The target antigen is unknown. The rearrangement joins TRBV12-3 or TRBV12-4 to TRBJ2-7; weak D call: TRBD1 (6 bases). The sample taken for sequencing was synovial fluid, either unsorted or a sorted T cell fraction (not recorded which). This receptor was taken from a male donor with ankylosing spondylitis. The CDR3 DNA sequence: TGTGCCAGCAGTGATAATAGGAAACAGGGCGTCTACGAGCAGTACTTC. Protein: CASSDNRKQGVYEQYF.